Given below is one T cell receptor beta chain in context. TCRdb's copy holds only in-frame clones and misses some; the assay was immunoSEQ multiplex PCR. The sample consists of roughly 50,000 clones, around 90% of them appearing once. This sample was included in a study of PD-1 blockade in classical Hodgkin lymphoma. As to time point: cycle 4 day 1 (C4D1), after more than five weeks of nivolumab. In every patient, relapse followed autologous stem cell transplantation, while exposure to brentuximab vedotin differed. The CDR3 covers 15 residues. The rearrangement joins TRBV21-1 to TRBJ2-7. TRBV21-1 is a pseudogene. This clonotype was sampled from a human donor with classical Hodgkin lymphoma. Sequencing was performed on peripheral blood mononuclear cells (PBMCs), taken before the fourth cycle of nivolumab. The CDR3 reads CASSDLGGRGDEQYF. The CDR3 DNA reads TGTGCCAGCAGTGACTTAGGGGGCCGGGGGGACGAGCAGTACTTC.